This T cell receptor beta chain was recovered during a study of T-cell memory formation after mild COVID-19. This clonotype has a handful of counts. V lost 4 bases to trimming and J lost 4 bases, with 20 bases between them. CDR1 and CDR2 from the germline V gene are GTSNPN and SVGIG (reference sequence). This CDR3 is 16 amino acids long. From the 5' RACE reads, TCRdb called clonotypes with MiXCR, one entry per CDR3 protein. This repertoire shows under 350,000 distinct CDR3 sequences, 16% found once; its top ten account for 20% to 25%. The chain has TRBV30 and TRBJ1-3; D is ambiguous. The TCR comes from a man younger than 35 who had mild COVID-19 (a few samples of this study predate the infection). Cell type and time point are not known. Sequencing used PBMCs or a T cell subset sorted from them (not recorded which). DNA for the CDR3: TGTGCCTGGACCCCACCGGGCTACTGGCTCGGAAACACCATATATTTT. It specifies CAWTPPGYWLGNTIYF. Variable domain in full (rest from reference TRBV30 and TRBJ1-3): SQTIHQWPATLVQPVGSPLSLECTVEGTSNPNLYWYRQAAGRGLQLLFYSVGIGQISSEVPQNLSASRPQDRQFILSSKKLLLSDSGFYLCAWTPPGYWLGNTIYFGEGSWLTVV.